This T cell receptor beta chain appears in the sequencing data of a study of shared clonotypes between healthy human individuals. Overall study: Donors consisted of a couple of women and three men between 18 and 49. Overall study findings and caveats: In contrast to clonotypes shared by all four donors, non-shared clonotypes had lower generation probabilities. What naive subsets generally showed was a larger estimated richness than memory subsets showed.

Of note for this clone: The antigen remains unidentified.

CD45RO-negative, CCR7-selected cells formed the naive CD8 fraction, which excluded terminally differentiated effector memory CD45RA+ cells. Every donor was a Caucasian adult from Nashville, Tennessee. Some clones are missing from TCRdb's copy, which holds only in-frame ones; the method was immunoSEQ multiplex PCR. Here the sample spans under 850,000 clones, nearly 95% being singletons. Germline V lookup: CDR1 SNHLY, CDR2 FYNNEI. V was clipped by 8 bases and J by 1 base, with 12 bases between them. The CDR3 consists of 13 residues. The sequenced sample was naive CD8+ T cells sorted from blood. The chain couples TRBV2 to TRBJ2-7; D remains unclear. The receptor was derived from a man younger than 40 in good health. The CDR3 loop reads CASSYTLSYEQYF. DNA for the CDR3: TGTGCCAGCTCCTACACCCTGTCCTACGAGCAGTACTTC. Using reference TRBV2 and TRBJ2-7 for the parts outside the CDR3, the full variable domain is EPEVTQTPSHQVTQMGQEVILRCVPISNHLYFYWYRQILGQKVEFLVSFYNNEISEKSEIFDDQFSVERPDGSNFTLKIRSTKLEDSAMYFCASSYTLSYEQYFGPGTRLTVT.